One and the same sample provided the 6 T cell receptor beta chains below, sequenced in a study of breast tumors, draining lymph nodes, adjacent tissues. TCRdb reanalysed the multiplex PCR reads using MiXCR and keeps one entry per CDR3 protein. The sample has 84,000 or so distinct CDR3 sequences; around 28% are singletons. Breast cancer patients provided tissue from their axillary draining lymph nodes. The specimen sequenced was axillary lymph node tissue. These receptors came from a female donor with breast cancer. Some clones in this sample may be carry-over from other donors' samples.

This clonotype was seen repeatedly, ten times or more. The chain uses TRBV2 and TRBJ2-5; TRBD2 matches at 12 bases. The CDR3 runs to 14 residues. Germline trimming cut 7 bases from V and 4 bases from J; bases unmatched to any gene: 4. The germline gives CDR1 SNHLY, CDR2 FYNNEI. CDR3 DNA sequence: TGTGCCAGCACGACTAGCGGGAGTCGAGAGACCCAGTACTTC. Amino acid sequence: CASTTSGSRETQYF.

This clonotype appeared a few times. This could be a read error, since a much larger clone is one nucleotide away. This rearrangement joins TRBV11-2 to TRBJ2-1; 8 bases agree with TRBD2. From germline, CDR1 is SGHAT and CDR2 FQNNGV. The CDR3 sequence is 16 residues long. V dropped 3 bases and J dropped 5; count of bases not matched to a gene: 9. CDR3 nucleotides: TGTGCCAGCAGCTTGGCGAGCGGGGGAATTCACAATGAGCAGTTCTTC. Translation: CASSLASGGIHNEQFF.

This clonotype showed up many times. The J gene is TRBJ2-7, the V gene TRBV6-5; tentative D call: TRBD1 (5 bases). The germline V gene has CDR1 MNHEY and CDR2 SVGAGI. The V gene lost 6 bases and the J gene lost 5 bases, with 23 bases spanning the gap. The CDR3 consists of 16 residues. This CDR3 is CASSPRQGPGNHEQYF. The CDR3 DNA reads TGTGCCAGCAGCCCCCGGCAGGGTCCGGGTAACCACGAGCAGTACTTC.

This clonotype was counted many times. The chain couples TRBV27 to TRBJ2-7; D ambiguous. The CDR3 extends over 14 amino acids. V lost 6 bases and J lost 0, with 12 bases in between. Germline V lookup: CDR1 MNHEY, CDR2 SMNVEV (reference sequence). The CDR3 region is CASSPSTISYEQYF. The CDR3 coding sequence is TGTGCCAGCAGCCCCAGTACCATCTCCTACGAGCAGTACTTC.

This clonotype was detected once. CDR3 in DNA: TGTGCCAGCAGCTCCTACCATTCACCCCTCCACTTT. Amino acid sequence: CASSSYHSPLHF. This sequence joins TRBV6-5 and TRBJ1-6; D is ambiguous. From germline, CDR1 is MNHEY and CDR2 SVGAGI. Trimming shortened V by 6 bases and J by 8 bases, and 8 bases separated the two germline ends. The CDR3 extends over 12 amino acids.

A remark on this clonotype: Given a much more abundant clone one base away, this may be a read error. The CDR3: CASSWDMEVGKLCF. In DNA, the CDR3 is TGTGCCAGCAGTTGGGACATGGAGGTTGGAAAACTGTGTTTT. This chain joins TRBV6-5 and TRBJ1-4; maybe TRBD1 (6 bases). Germline CDR1 and CDR2: MNHEY and SVGAGI. The CDR3 spans 14 residues.